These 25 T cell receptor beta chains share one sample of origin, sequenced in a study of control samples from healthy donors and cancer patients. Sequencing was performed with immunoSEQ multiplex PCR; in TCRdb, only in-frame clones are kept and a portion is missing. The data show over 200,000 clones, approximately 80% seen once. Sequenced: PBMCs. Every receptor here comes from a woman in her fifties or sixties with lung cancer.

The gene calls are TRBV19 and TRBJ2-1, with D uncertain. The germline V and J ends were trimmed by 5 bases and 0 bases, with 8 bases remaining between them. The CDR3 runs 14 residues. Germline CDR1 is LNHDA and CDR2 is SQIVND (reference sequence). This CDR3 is CASSYSSSYNEQFF. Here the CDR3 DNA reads TGTGCCAGTAGTTACTCGAGCTCCTACAATGAGCAGTTCTTC.

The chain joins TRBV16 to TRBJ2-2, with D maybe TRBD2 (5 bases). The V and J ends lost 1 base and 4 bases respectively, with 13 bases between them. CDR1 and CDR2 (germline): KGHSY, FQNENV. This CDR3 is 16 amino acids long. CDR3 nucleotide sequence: TGTGCCAGCAGCCAATTGACTACTAAGGGCACCGGGGAGCTGTTTTTT. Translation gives CASSQLTTKGTGELFF.

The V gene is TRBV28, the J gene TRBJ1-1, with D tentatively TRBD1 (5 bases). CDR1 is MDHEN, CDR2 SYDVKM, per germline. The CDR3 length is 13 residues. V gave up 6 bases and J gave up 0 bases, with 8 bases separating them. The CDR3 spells CASRQALNTEAFF. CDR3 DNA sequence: TGTGCCAGCAGACAGGCATTGAACACTGAAGCTTTCTTT.

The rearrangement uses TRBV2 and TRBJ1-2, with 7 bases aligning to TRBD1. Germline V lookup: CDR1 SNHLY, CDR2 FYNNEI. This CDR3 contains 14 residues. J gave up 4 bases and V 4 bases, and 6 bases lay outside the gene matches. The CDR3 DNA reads TGTGCCAGCAGTGTGACAGGGTTACTCTATGGCTACACCTTC. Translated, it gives CASSVTGLLYGYTF.

The chain's CDR3 is CATSDLQDSGKTDTQYF. The CDR3 nucleotides are TGTGCCACCAGTGATTTGCAGGATAGCGGGAAAACAGATACGCAGTATTTT. This sequence joins TRBV24-1 and TRBJ2-3, with TRBD2 matching over 8 bases. CDR3 size: 17 residues. After removal of 0 bases from V and 3 bases from J, the junction contained 7 bases not matched to a gene. CDR1 and CDR2 from the germline V gene are KGHDR and SFDVKD.

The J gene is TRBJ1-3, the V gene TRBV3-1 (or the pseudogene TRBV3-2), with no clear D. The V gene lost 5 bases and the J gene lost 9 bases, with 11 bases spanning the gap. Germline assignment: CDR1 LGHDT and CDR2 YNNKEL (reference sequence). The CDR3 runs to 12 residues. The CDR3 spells CASSVGEVTIYF. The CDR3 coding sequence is TGTGCCAGCAGCGTCGGGGAGGTCACCATATATTTT.

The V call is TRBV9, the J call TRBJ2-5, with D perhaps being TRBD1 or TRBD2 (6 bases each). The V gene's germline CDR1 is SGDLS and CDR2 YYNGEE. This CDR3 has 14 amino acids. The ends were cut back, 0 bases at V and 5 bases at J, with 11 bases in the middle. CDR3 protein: CASSVVGGWETQYF. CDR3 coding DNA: TGTGCCAGCAGCGTAGTCGGGGGCTGGGAGACCCAGTACTTC.

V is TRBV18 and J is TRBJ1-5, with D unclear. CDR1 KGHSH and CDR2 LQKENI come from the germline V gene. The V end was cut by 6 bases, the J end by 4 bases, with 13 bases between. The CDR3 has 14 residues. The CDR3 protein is CASSASDGNQPQHF. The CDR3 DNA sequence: TGTGCCAGCTCTGCGTCTGACGGAAATCAGCCCCAGCATTTT.

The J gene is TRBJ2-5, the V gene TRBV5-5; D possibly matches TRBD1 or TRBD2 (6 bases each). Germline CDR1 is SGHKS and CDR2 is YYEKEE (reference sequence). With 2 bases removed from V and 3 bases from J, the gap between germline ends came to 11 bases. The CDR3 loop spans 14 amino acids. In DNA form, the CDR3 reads TGTGCCAGCAGCTTTCGGGGGCCAGAAGAGACCCAGTACTTC. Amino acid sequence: CASSFRGPEETQYF.

CDR3 bases: TGCGCCAGCAGCTTTGGGGGCAGGGGGTCTGGTGGCTACACCTTC. This translates into CASSFGGRGSGGYTF. This chain connects TRBV5-1 to TRBJ1-2; 7 bases are a match to TRBD1. The J segment lost 7 bases and the V segment lost 2 bases, leaving 11 bases of the junction unmatched. Looked up from germline, CDR1 is SGHRS and CDR2 is YFSETQ. This CDR3 is built from 15 residues.

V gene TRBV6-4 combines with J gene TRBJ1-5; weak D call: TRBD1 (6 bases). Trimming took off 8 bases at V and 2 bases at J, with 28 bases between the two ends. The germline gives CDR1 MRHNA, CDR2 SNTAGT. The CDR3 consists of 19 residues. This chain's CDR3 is CASGLPCLGGFVGNQPQHF. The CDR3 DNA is TGTGCCAGCGGACTGCCTTGTCTGGGGGGCTTCGTGGGCAATCAGCCCCAGCATTTT.

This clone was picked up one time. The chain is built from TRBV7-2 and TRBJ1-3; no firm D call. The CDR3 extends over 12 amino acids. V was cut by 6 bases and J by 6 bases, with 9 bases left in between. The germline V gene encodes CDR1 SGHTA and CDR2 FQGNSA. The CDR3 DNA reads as TGTGCCAGCAGGTCAGATCTAAACACCATATATTTT. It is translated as CASRSDLNTIYF.

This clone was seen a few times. The CDR3 DNA follows: TGCGCCAGCAGCGACAGGCAGGGGGGGCTCGGTGAAGCTTTCTTT. Amino acid sequence: CASSDRQGGLGEAFF. This chain uses TRBV4-1 with TRBJ1-1; 7 nucleotides agree with TRBD1. V was clipped by 5 bases and J by 7 bases; unmatched bases: 13. The germline gives CDR1 MGHRA, CDR2 YSYEKL. This CDR3 has 15 amino acids.

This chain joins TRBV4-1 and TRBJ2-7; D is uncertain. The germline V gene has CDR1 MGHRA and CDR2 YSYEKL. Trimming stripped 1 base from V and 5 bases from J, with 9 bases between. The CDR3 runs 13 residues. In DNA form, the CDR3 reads TGCGCCAGCAGCCAAGCCCCTCCGGACGAGCAGTACTTC. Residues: CASSQAPPDEQYF.

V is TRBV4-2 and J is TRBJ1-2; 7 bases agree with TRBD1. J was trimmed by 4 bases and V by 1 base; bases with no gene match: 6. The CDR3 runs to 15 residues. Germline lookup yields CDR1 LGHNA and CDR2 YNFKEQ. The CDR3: CASSQGEGASYGYTF. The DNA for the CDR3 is TGTGCCAGCAGCCAAGGGGAGGGGGCGAGCTATGGCTACACCTTC.

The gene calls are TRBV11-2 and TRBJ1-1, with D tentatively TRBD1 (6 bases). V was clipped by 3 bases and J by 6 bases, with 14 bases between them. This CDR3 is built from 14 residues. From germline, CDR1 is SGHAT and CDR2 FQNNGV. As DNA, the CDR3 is TGTGCCAGCAGCTTTAACCAGGGGAGATCTGAAGCTTTCTTT. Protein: CASSFNQGRSEAFF.

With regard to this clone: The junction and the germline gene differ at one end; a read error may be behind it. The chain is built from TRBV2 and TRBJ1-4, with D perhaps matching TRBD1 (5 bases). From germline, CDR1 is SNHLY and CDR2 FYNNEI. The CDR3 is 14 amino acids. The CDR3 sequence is CASNERGLLEKLFF. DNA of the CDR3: TGTGCCAGCAATGAAAGGGGTTTGTTAGAAAAACTGTTTTTT.

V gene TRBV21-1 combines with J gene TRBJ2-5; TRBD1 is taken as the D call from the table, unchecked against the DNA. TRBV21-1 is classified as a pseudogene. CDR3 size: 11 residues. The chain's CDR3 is CASSKFKTQYF. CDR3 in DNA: TGTGCCAGCAGCAAATTCAAGACCCAGTACTTC.

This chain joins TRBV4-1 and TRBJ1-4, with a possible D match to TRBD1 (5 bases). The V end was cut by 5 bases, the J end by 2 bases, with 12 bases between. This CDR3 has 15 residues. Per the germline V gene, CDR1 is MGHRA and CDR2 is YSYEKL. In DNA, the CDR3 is TGCGCCAGCAGCACCCCCCGGGGGACTAATGAAAAACTGTTTTTT. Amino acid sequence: CASSTPRGTNEKLFF.

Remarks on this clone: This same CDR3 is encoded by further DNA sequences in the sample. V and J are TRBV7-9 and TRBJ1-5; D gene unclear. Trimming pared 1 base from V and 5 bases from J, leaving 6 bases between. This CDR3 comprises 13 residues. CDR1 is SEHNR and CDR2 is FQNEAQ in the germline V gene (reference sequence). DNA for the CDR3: TGTGCCAGCAGCTTAGACGAGGATCAGCCCCAGCATTTT. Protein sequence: CASSLDEDQPQHF.

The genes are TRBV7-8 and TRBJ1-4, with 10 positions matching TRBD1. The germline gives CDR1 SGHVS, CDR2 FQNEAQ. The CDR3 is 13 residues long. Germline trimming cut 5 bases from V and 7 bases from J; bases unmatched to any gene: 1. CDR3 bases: TGTGCCAGCAGCCGGACAGGGGGTGAAAAACTGTTTTTT. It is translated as CASSRTGGEKLFF.

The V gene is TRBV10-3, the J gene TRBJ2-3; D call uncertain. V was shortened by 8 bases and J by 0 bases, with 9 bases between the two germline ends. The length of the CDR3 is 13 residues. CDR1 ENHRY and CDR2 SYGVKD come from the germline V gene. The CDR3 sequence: CAIRASSTDTQYF. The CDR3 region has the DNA TGTGCCATCCGGGCGAGTAGCACAGATACGCAGTATTTT.

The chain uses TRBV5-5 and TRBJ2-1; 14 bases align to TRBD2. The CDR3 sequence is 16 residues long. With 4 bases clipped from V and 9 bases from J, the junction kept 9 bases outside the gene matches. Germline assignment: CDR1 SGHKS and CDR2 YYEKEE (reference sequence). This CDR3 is CASSRGLAGAGSEQFF. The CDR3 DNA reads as TGTGCCAGCAGCCGGGGACTAGCGGGAGCGGGGAGTGAGCAGTTCTTC.

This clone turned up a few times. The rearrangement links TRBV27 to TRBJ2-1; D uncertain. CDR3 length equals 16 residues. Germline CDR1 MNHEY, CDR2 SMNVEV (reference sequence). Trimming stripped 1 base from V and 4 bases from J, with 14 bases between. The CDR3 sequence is CASSLLARDRYNEQFF. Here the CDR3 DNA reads TGTGCCAGCAGTTTATTGGCCAGAGATCGATACAATGAGCAGTTCTTC.

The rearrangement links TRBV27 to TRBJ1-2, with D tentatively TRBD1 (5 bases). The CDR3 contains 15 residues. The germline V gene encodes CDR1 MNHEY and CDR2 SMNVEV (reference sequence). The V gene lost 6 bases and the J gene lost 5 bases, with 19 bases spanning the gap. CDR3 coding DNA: TGTGCCAGCAGCGCCCGACATGCTGGGGGGTATGGCTACACCTTC. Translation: CASSARHAGGYGYTF.